These 19 T cell receptor beta chains originate from one sample sequenced in a study of OX40 agonist ivuxolimab in advanced cancers. Some clones are missing from TCRdb's copy, which holds only in-frame ones; the method was immunoSEQ multiplex PCR. This sample has about 60,000 clones, with roughly four fifths found just once. The source was CD4+ or CD8+ T cells sorted from blood, collected in a trial of the OX40 agonist ivuxolimab. These receptors were collected from an adult with an advanced solid tumor such as melanoma, head and neck, liver or kidney cancer.

The V and J genes are TRBV15 and TRBJ2-5, with a weak D call TRBD2 (5 bases). Germline values: CDR1 LNHNV, CDR2 YYDKDF (reference sequence). With 2 bases removed from V and 2 bases from J, the gap between germline ends came to 12 bases. The CDR3 has 15 residues. The CDR3 spells CATSRRRAQQETQYF. The CDR3 nucleotides read TGTGCCACCAGCAGACGGCGGGCACAGCAAGAGACCCAGTACTTC. The variable domain in full, completed from reference TRBV15 and TRBJ2-5, reads DAMVIQNPRYQVTQFGKPVTLSCSQTLNHNVMYWYQQKSSQAPKLLFHYYDKDFNNEADTPDNFQSRRPNTSFCFLDIRSPGLGDTAMYLCATSRRRAQQETQYFGPGTRLLVL.

In this sample, this clone turned up a few times. The rearrangement joins TRBV6-4 to TRBJ2-1; 10 bases map to TRBD2. CDR3 length: 15 amino acids. V shed 4 bases and J 5 bases; nucleotides not matched to a gene: 5. Germline V gene sequence: CDR1 MRHNA, CDR2 SNTAGT. The CDR3 loop is CASSVTSGPNNEQFF. The CDR3 DNA reads as TGTGCCAGCAGTGTGACTAGCGGGCCTAACAATGAGCAGTTCTTC.

The V call is TRBV5-7, the J call TRBJ2-7; TRBD2 agrees at 13 bases. TRBV5-7 is assigned to the ORF class and has an uncertain function. The CDR3 extends over 16 amino acids. V lost 4 bases and J lost 6; bases outside the gene matches: 10. The CDR3 spells CASSPAGLAGAGEQYF. DNA of the CDR3: TGTGCCAGCAGCCCGGCCGGACTAGCGGGAGCGGGCGAGCAGTACTTC.

V gene TRBV6-6 combines with J gene TRBJ2-7, with 7 bases aligning to TRBD1. There are 15 residues in the CDR3. J lost 1 base, V lost 5 bases, and 8 bases had no gene match. Germline lookup yields CDR1 MNHNY and CDR2 SVGAGI (reference sequence). The CDR3 DNA sequence: TGTGCCAGCAGTCGGTCTAACAGGGGTTCCTACGAGCAGTACTTC. Translation gives CASSRSNRGSYEQYF.

The sample holds a few counts of this clone. The chain couples TRBV4-2 to TRBJ2-7, with 10 bases aligning to TRBD2. The junction had 7 bases not matched to a gene; V was cut back by 0 bases and J by 5 bases. The CDR3 contains 16 residues. Germline assignment: CDR1 LGHNA and CDR2 YNFKEQ. The CDR3 loop is CASSQDLLAGDNEQYF. DNA for the CDR3: TGTGCCAGCAGCCAAGATTTGCTAGCGGGAGACAACGAGCAGTACTTC.

The V gene is TRBV7-9, the J gene TRBJ1-2; 7 bases match TRBD1. This CDR3 spans 18 amino acids. CDR1 and CDR2 from the germline V gene are SEHNR and FQNEAQ (reference sequence). The V gene end was trimmed by 1 base and the J gene end by 1 base; junction bases not matched to a gene: 12. CDR3 in DNA: TGTGCCAGCAGCTTAGTACTTCTTTTTGGGACAGATAACTATGGCTACACCTTC. This encodes CASSLVLLFGTDNYGYTF.

The chain is built from TRBV28 and TRBJ1-2, with D tentatively TRBD1 (5 bases). This CDR3 comprises 15 residues. Per germline, CDR1 MDHEN and CDR2 SYDVKM. The V end lost 9 bases, the J end lost 0 bases, and 17 bases lay between the germline ends. DNA for the CDR3: TGTGCCAGTTCTCAGGGACTCTCTTCTAACTATGGCTACACCTTC. Residues: CASSQGLSSNYGYTF.

J is TRBJ1-2 and V is TRBV7-9, with 7 bases aligning to TRBD1. With V trimmed by 8 bases and J by 1 base, 4 bases remained unmatched. CDR3 length: 13 amino acids. Germline V lookup: CDR1 SEHNR, CDR2 FQNEAQ (reference sequence). The CDR3 bases are TGTGCCAGCCGGGGGGACAGTAACTATGGCTACACCTTC. Its translation is CASRGDSNYGYTF.

The chain has TRBV19 and TRBJ2-3; D possibly corresponds to TRBD1 (6 bases). Germline assignment: CDR1 LNHDA and CDR2 SQIVND (reference sequence). CDR3 length: 14 amino acids. Trimming shortened V by 5 bases and J by 2 bases, and 11 bases separated the two germline ends. The chain's CDR3 is CASSPGQITDTQYF. CDR3 coding DNA: TGTGCCAGTAGTCCAGGACAGATCACAGATACGCAGTATTTT.

The V gene is TRBV28, the J gene TRBJ2-7; 11 bases are a match to TRBD2. V dropped 5 bases and J dropped 3; count of bases not matched to a gene: 3. CDR1 and CDR2 from the germline V gene are MDHEN and SYDVKM. The CDR3 has 14 amino acids. Here the CDR3 reads CASSLSGRDYEQYF. The CDR3 DNA is TGTGCCAGCAGTCTTAGCGGGAGGGACTACGAGCAGTACTTC.

The chain is built from TRBV19 and TRBJ2-1; TRBD2 matches at 7 bases. The CDR3 contains 15 residues. J was trimmed by 7 bases and V by 3 bases; bases with no gene match: 9. Looked up from germline, CDR1 is LNHDA and CDR2 is SQIVND (reference sequence). In nucleotides, the CDR3 is TGTGCCAGTAGTATTAGTGGGAGGGCCTCAAATGAGCAGTTCTTC. Its protein product is CASSISGRASNEQFF.

This clone has just a few counts. The chain recombines TRBV6-5 with TRBJ1-5; a weak D match, TRBD1 (5 bases). The germline V and J ends were trimmed by 5 bases and 0 bases, with 11 bases remaining between them. Per the germline V gene, CDR1 is MNHEY and CDR2 is SVGAGI. This CDR3 region has 15 residues. The CDR3, as DNA: TGTGCCAGCAGTGCGACAGCTTATAGCAATCAGCCCCAGCATTTT. Its translation: CASSATAYSNQPQHF.

The rearrangement joins TRBV7-3 to TRBJ2-7; D gene ambiguous. Per germline, CDR1 SGHTA and CDR2 FQGTGA. The ends were cut back, 0 bases at V and 7 bases at J, with 10 bases in the middle. This CDR3 is 13 amino acids long. CDR3 sequence: CASSLTLVSEQYF. CDR3 bases: TGTGCCAGCAGCTTAACGTTGGTATCAGAGCAGTACTTC.

As regards this clone: One end of the junction is discordant with germline, which a read error may explain. The DNA of the CDR3 is TGCGCCAGCAGCCAAGATCAAGGTAGCGGGAGCTACGAGCAGTACTTC. Its translation is CASSQDQGSGSYEQYF. The rearrangement uses TRBV5-4 and TRBJ2-7; 9 bases align to TRBD2. The CDR3 covers 16 residues. Per germline, CDR1 SGHNT and CDR2 YYREEE (reference sequence). Based on the CDR3 plus reference TRBV5-4 and TRBJ2-7, the full variable domain is ETGVTQSPTHLIKTRGQQVTLRCSSQSGHNTVSWYQQALGQGPQFIFQYYREEENGRGNFPPRFSGLQFPNYSSELNVNALELDDSALYLCASSQDQGSGSYEQYFGPGTRLTVT.

The CDR3 loop reads CASSRGGAETNYGYTF. CDR3 nucleotides: TGTGCCAGCAGTAGGGGTGGGGCAGAGACTAACTATGGCTACACCTTC. The chain has TRBV7-9 and TRBJ1-2, with D possibly TRBD1 on 5 matching bases. The V gene lost 6 bases and the J gene lost 0 bases, with 17 bases spanning the gap. The CDR3 sequence is 16 residues long. CDR1 and CDR2 (germline): SEHNR, FQNEAQ (reference sequence). Drawing the rest from reference TRBV7-9 and TRBJ1-2, the complete variable domain is DTGVSQNPRHKITKRGQNVTFRCDPISEHNRLYWYRQTLGQGPEFLTYFQNEAQLEKSRLLSDRFSAERPKGSFSTLEIQRTEQGDSAMYLCASSRGGAETNYGYTFGSGTRLTVV.

This chain connects TRBV7-2 to TRBJ2-7; D could derive from TRBD1 or TRBD2 (5 bases each). The CDR3 length is 14 residues. V was shortened by 3 bases and J by 4 bases, with 13 bases between the two germline ends. The V gene's germline CDR1 is SGHTA and CDR2 FQGNSA. The CDR3 here is CASSLSGPVYEQYF. CDR3 nucleotide sequence: TGTGCCAGCAGCTTGTCGGGGCCGGTATACGAGCAGTACTTC.

This sequence joins TRBV6-6 and TRBJ1-4; no clear D gene. This CDR3 comprises 13 residues. CDR1 is MNHNY and CDR2 is SVGAGI in the germline V gene (reference sequence). Deletions cut 8 bases from V and 0 bases from J, with 7 bases between. The DNA of the CDR3 is TGTGCCAGCTCAGCGACAACTAATGAAAAACTGTTTTTT. Translated: CASSATTNEKLFF.

The V gene is TRBV6-6, the J gene TRBJ1-1, with D uncertain. The CDR3 loop spans 13 amino acids. Germline lookup yields CDR1 MNHNY and CDR2 SVGAGI (reference sequence). Between the trimmed V and J ends, which lost 8 bases and 4 bases, there was a span of 14 bases. Here the CDR3 DNA reads TGTGCCAGCCAAAACTCCGGGAGCACTGAAGCTTTCTTT. Its translation is CASQNSGSTEAFF.

Notes on this clone: Other DNA sequences within the sample encode an identical CDR3. The chain links TRBV10-1 to TRBJ2-5; D is uncertain. The length of the CDR3 is 13 residues. CDR1 is WNHNN and CDR2 is SYGVQD in the germline V gene (reference sequence). V lost 2 bases to trimming and J lost 2 bases, with 6 bases between them. The chain's CDR3 is CASSEGLQETQYF. In DNA form, the CDR3 reads TGCGCCAGCAGTGAGGGCCTACAAGAGACCCAGTACTTC.